A selection of T cell receptor beta chains follows, all from one sample in a study of low-dose radiotherapy and immunotherapy resistance in tumors. One entry per CDR3 protein results from TCRdb running MiXCR on the reads. The repertoire holds more than 50,000 distinct CDR3 sequences, with about 25% as singletons. This specimen was PBMCs, taken after low-dose radiotherapy plus immunotherapy. These receptors came from a male donor with prostate cancer. Each CDR3 is given with its conserved first and last residue. The D gene is left open where the match is weak. Rows give clone size only sometimes, using once, few, many, or a class for an expanded clone.

abundance: many; v_gene: TRBV20-1; j_gene: TRBJ2-3; d_gene: TRBD2; CDR3aa: CSAGLAGGPGGSTDTQYF; CDR3nt: TGCAGTGCTGGACTAGCGGGAGGGCCGGGGGGTAGCACAGATACGCAGTATTTT
abundance: few; v_gene: TRBV7-8; j_gene: TRBJ2-7; d_gene: TRBD2; CDR3aa: CASSFIAGGPHEQYF; CDR3nt: TGTGCCAGCAGCTTTATAGCGGGAGGGCCCCACGAGCAGTACTTC
abundance: many; v_gene: TRBV15; j_gene: TRBJ2-1; d_gene: TRBD2; CDR3aa: CATSPRATSAFNEQFF; CDR3nt: TGTGCCACCAGCCCACGCGCGACTAGCGCGTTCAATGAGCAGTTCTTC
abundance: many; v_gene: TRBV30; j_gene: TRBJ2-5; d_gene: -; CDR3aa: CASLEGQETQYF; CDR3nt: TGTGCCAGTTTAGAGGGGCAAGAGACCCAGTACTTC
abundance: many; v_gene: TRBV7-9; j_gene: TRBJ2-7; d_gene: -; CDR3aa: CASSLVQPPYEQYF; CDR3nt: TGTGCCAGCAGCTTAGTACAGCCACCCTACGAGCAGTACTTC
abundance: few; v_gene: TRBV29-1; j_gene: TRBJ2-7; d_gene: TRBD2; CDR3aa: CSVGTSGRSYEQYF; CDR3nt: TGCAGCGTTGGGACTAGCGGACGATCCTACGAGCAGTACTTC
abundance: many; v_gene: TRBV6-1; j_gene: TRBJ2-7; d_gene: -; CDR3aa: CASSESQEESDEQYF; CDR3nt: TGTGCCAGCAGTGAGTCCCAAGAAGAGTCCGACGAGCAGTACTTC
abundance: many; v_gene: TRBV6-2/TRBV6-3; j_gene: TRBJ1-5; d_gene: -; CDR3aa: CASSHPYSNQPQHF; CDR3nt: TGTGCCAGCAGCCACCCCTATAGCAATCAGCCCCAGCATTTT
abundance: many; v_gene: TRBV29-1; j_gene: TRBJ2-7; d_gene: -; CDR3aa: CSVGDSYEQYF; CDR3nt: TGCAGCGTGGGAGACAGCTACGAGCAGTACTTC
abundance: many; v_gene: TRBV20-1; j_gene: TRBJ1-6; d_gene: -; CDR3aa: CSARVDGYNSPLHF; CDR3nt: TGCAGTGCTAGAGTAGACGGCTATAATTCACCCCTCCACTTT
abundance: many; v_gene: TRBV20-1; j_gene: TRBJ1-6; d_gene: -; CDR3aa: CSAPPGRSIPNSPLHF; CDR3nt: TGCAGTGCTCCCCCGGGCAGGTCCATACCGAATTCACCCCTCCACTTT
abundance: many; v_gene: TRBV30; j_gene: TRBJ1-5; d_gene: -; CDR3aa: CAWSAGTNQPQHF; CDR3nt: TGTGCCTGGAGTGCAGGGACTAATCAGCCCCAGCATTTT
abundance: many; v_gene: TRBV6-1; j_gene: TRBJ1-1; d_gene: -; CDR3aa: CASSELWQGPGAFF; CDR3nt: TGTGCCAGCAGTGAACTGTGGCAGGGCCCCGGAGCTTTCTTT
abundance: many; v_gene: TRBV12-3/TRBV12-4; j_gene: TRBJ2-1; d_gene: TRBD2; CDR3aa: CASRIGTSVTEQFF; CDR3nt: TGTGCCAGCAGAATCGGGACTAGCGTAACTGAGCAGTTCTTC
abundance: many; v_gene: TRBV28; j_gene: TRBJ1-5; d_gene: -; CDR3aa: CASNPDRRNQPQHF; CDR3nt: TGTGCCAGCAATCCCGACAGAAGAAATCAGCCCCAGCATTTT
abundance: many; v_gene: TRBV10-3; j_gene: TRBJ2-1; d_gene: TRBD2; CDR3aa: CAISDLMTSANNEQFF; CDR3nt: TGTGCCATCAGTGACCTGATGACTAGCGCGAACAATGAGCAGTTCTTC
abundance: many; v_gene: TRBV30; j_gene: TRBJ2-3; d_gene: -; CDR3aa: CAWKRVGGRVGTDTQYF; CDR3nt: TGTGCCTGGAAAAGGGTAGGGGGTCGTGTCGGCACAGATACGCAGTATTTT
abundance: many; v_gene: TRBV7-2; j_gene: TRBJ2-3; d_gene: TRBD2; CDR3aa: CASRLAGVITDTQYF; CDR3nt: TGTGCCAGCAGGTTAGCGGGGGTGATTACAGATACGCAGTATTTT
abundance: -; v_gene: TRBV10-3; j_gene: TRBJ2-1; d_gene: TRBD2; CDR3aa: CATQRDGVDNEQFF; CDR3nt: TGTGCCACCCAGCGGGATGGGGTAGACAATGAGCAGTTCTTC
abundance: many; v_gene: TRBV5-1; j_gene: TRBJ2-3; d_gene: -; CDR3aa: CASSRTTTDTDTQYF; CDR3nt: TGCGCCAGCAGCAGGACTACGACGGACACAGATACGCAGTATTTT
abundance: once; v_gene: TRBV5-1; j_gene: TRBJ2-1; d_gene: TRBD2; CDR3aa: CASSTSGGIGGEQFF; CDR3nt: TGCGCCAGCAGCACGTCCGGGGGGATAGGAGGCGAGCAGTTCTTC
abundance: many; v_gene: TRBV6-2/TRBV6-3; j_gene: TRBJ2-2; d_gene: TRBD2; CDR3aa: CASSYSRFRGTSGNTGELFF; CDR3nt: TGTGCCAGCAGTTACTCCCGGTTTCGAGGGACTAGCGGGAACACCGGGGAGCTGTTTTTT
abundance: few; v_gene: TRBV29-1; j_gene: TRBJ2-1; d_gene: TRBD1; CDR3aa: CSQSWGQGAEQFF; CDR3nt: TGCAGCCAAAGTTGGGGACAGGGGGCTGAGCAGTTCTTC
abundance: many; v_gene: TRBV12-3/TRBV12-4; j_gene: TRBJ2-7; d_gene: -; CDR3aa: CASSTQQGSYEQYF; CDR3nt: TGTGCCAGCAGTACCCAACAGGGCTCCTACGAGCAGTACTTC
abundance: -; v_gene: TRBV28; j_gene: TRBJ2-5; d_gene: TRBD2; CDR3aa: CASSLTPASGGPQTQYF; CDR3nt: TGTGCCAGCAGCTTAACCCCCGCTAGCGGGGGGCCTCAGACCCAGTACTTC